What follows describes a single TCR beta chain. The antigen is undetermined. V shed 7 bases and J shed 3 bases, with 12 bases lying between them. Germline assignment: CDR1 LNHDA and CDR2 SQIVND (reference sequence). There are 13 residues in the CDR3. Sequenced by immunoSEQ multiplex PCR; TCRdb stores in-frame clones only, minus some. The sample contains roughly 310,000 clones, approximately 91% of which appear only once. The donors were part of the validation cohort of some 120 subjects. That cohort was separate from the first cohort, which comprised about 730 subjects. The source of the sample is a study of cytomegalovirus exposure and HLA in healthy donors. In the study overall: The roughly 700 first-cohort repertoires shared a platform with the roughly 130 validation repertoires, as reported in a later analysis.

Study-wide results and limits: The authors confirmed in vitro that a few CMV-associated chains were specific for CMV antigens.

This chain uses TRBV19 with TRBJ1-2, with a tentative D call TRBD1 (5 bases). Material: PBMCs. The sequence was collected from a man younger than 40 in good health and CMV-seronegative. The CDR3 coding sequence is TGTGCCAGTACAACGCTGGGGCACTATGGCTACACCTTC. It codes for CASTTLGHYGYTF.